These 14 T cell receptor beta chains originate from one sample sequenced in a study of blood T cells in healthy people across ages. A second PCR of roughly 7 to 11 cycles used a sample-barcoded 5' primer and a J-beta primer mix. MiXCR was run by TCRdb on the 5' RACE reads, yielding one entry per CDR3 protein. Among roughly 680,000 distinct CDR3 sequences listed, 20% to 25% were seen once. Sequenced input: blood. These receptors all stem from a man in his sixties or seventies in good health.

V is TRBV20-1 and J is TRBJ1-4, with 8 bases lining up with TRBD1. Germline values: CDR1 DFQATT, CDR2 SNEGSKA (reference sequence). The CDR3 has 15 residues. The junction had 9 bases not matched to a gene; V was cut back by 6 bases and J by 3 bases. CDR3 residues: CSAAYQGAANEKLFF. The CDR3 nucleotides are TGCAGTGCCGCTTACCAGGGGGCGGCTAATGAAAAACTGTTTTTT.

This clonotype was counted many times. The CDR3 nucleotides read TGCAGCGTCTCTCTAGCGGGCCTCACAGATACGCAGTATTTT. It specifies CSVSLAGLTDTQYF. The chain carries TRBV29-1 and TRBJ2-3, with 8 bases matching TRBD2. V trimming: 6 bases; J trimming: 2 bases; junction bases outside the gene matches: 7. The CDR3 length is 14 residues. Germline V lookup: CDR1 SQVTM, CDR2 ANQGSEA.

The rearrangement joins TRBV3-1 to TRBJ2-3; 7 bases are shared with TRBD2. V trimming: 4 bases; J trimming: 1 base; junction bases outside the gene matches: 8. Per germline, CDR1 LGHDT and CDR2 YNNKEL (reference sequence). This CDR3 is 16 amino acids long. As DNA, the CDR3 is TGTGCCAGCAGCCCCCCGGCGGGAGTGGGCACAGATACGCAGTATTTT. Translating it yields CASSPPAGVGTDTQYF.

In this sample, this clonotype turned up a few times. The chain couples TRBV7-9 to TRBJ2-5; 7 bases align to TRBD1. The assigned J gene may be wrong: the sequence end matches TRBJ2-1 better. The CDR3 extends over 15 amino acids. CDR1 and CDR2 from the germline V gene are SEHNR and FQNEAQ (reference sequence). CDR3 amino acids: CASSLGQGKVDEQFF. The CDR3 DNA reads as TGTGCCAGCAGCTTAGGACAGGGCAAGGTTGATGAGCAGTTCTTC.

This chain links TRBV6-5 with TRBJ1-1; TRBD1 aligns across 10 bases. The germline CDR1 and CDR2 sequences are MNHEY and SVGAGI. The length of the CDR3 is 16 residues. V shed 7 bases and J 0 bases; nucleotides not matched to a gene: 8. This CDR3 reads CASTRQGAGVNTEAFF. The CDR3 nucleotides read TGTGCCAGCACACGACAGGGGGCCGGGGTGAACACTGAAGCTTTCTTT.

This clonotype was picked up a small number of times. The chain combines TRBV24-1 with TRBJ1-5; 8 bases fit TRBD1. J gave up 6 bases and V 3 bases, and 9 bases lay outside the gene matches. This CDR3 is 16 amino acids long. CDR1 and CDR2 from the germline V gene are KGHDR and SFDVKD. CDR3 sequence: CATSDRTGTGGQPQHF. CDR3 DNA sequence: TGTGCCACCAGTGATCGGACAGGGACAGGTGGTCAGCCCCAGCATTTT.

V gene TRBV20-1 combines with J gene TRBJ2-2; TRBD2 matches at 15 bases. The V gene's germline CDR1 is DFQATT and CDR2 SNEGSKA (reference sequence). The CDR3 extends over 18 amino acids. Losses at the gene ends were 0 bases for V and 1 base for J; bases not matched to a gene: 3. Here the CDR3 DNA reads TGCAGTGCTAGAGACGGGGGACTAGCGGGAGGGAACACCGGGGAGCTGTTTTTT. This translates into CSARDGGLAGGNTGELFF.

This clonotype was seen only a few times. The chain carries TRBV20-1 and TRBJ1-4; unclear D gene. CDR1 is DFQATT and CDR2 is SNEGSKA in the germline V gene (reference sequence). Trimming cost V 5 bases and J 3 bases, with 13 bases left between them. The CDR3 is 14 amino acids. The CDR3 DNA follows: TGCAGTGCTTTCCAGACCACTTCTAATGAAAAACTGTTTTTT. Protein product: CSAFQTTSNEKLFF.

The chain uses TRBV20-1 and TRBJ2-1, with 9 nucleotides matching TRBD2. The germline gives CDR1 DFQATT, CDR2 SNEGSKA (reference sequence). The CDR3 has 16 residues. With 2 bases clipped from V and 0 bases from J, the junction kept 5 bases outside the gene matches. CDR3 DNA sequence: TGCAGTGCTAGATCAAGAGCGGGAGGCTCCTACAATGAGCAGTTCTTC. As protein: CSARSRAGGSYNEQFF.

This clonotype was seen only a few times. The chain has TRBV29-1 and TRBJ2-5; 9 nucleotides agree with TRBD1. The CDR3 spans 12 residues. The germline V gene encodes CDR1 SQVTM and CDR2 ANQGSEA. The ends lost 6 bases at V and 5 bases at J; junction bases unmatched: 4. The CDR3 loop is CSVRQGGETQYF. For the CDR3, the DNA is TGCAGCGTCCGACAGGGGGGGGAGACCCAGTACTTC.

This clonotype was found many times. One end of the junction does not line up with germline, which may come from a read error. The chain joins TRBV11-2 to TRBJ1-2; 8 bases are a match to TRBD1. There are 13 residues in the CDR3. Germline lookup yields CDR1 SGHAT and CDR2 FQNNGV. In DNA, the CDR3 is TGTGCTAGCAGCCCCGGGACAGGACATGGCTACACCTTC. Translation: CASSPGTGHGYTF.

This clonotype has ten or more counts. The chain joins TRBV28 to TRBJ2-4; unclear D gene. V lost 2 bases, J lost 1 base, and 12 bases lay in between. In germline, CDR1 is MDHEN, CDR2 SYDVKM. The CDR3 runs to 16 residues. The CDR3 is CASSLAGGVAKNIQYF. The CDR3 region has the DNA TGTGCCAGCAGTTTAGCAGGTGGAGTTGCCAAAAACATTCAGTACTTC.

This chain links TRBV12-3 or TRBV12-4 with TRBJ2-5; 10 bases are a match to TRBD2. The J call may be incorrect, as the DNA end agrees better with TRBJ2-7. This CDR3 has 15 amino acids. The CDR3 protein is CASSWSSGRPSEQYF. The CDR3 nucleotides are TGTGCCAGCAGTTGGAGTAGCGGGAGGCCCTCCGAGCAGTACTTC.

The V and J genes are TRBV29-1 and TRBJ2-5; TRBD1 matches at 8 bases. Near its end, the DNA agrees better with TRBJ2-7, so the J call may be wrong. There are 13 residues in the CDR3. The germline gives CDR1 SQVTM, CDR2 ANQGSEA. CDR3 residues: CSVEHRGSYEQYF. The CDR3 region has the DNA TGCAGCGTTGAACACAGGGGGTCGTACGAGCAGTACTTC.